This is a list of T cell receptor beta chains from one sample in a study of read filtering for tumor transcriptome and immune sequencing. TCRdb independently ran MiXCR on the reads; one entry per CDR3 protein. Among some 120,000 distinct CDR3 sequences, roughly 13% were seen once, and the ten largest hold 11%. Material for sequencing was a population of CD138-negative cells sorted from bone marrow. Every receptor here comes from a donor aged 40 or over with multiple myeloma. CDR3s include the opening cysteine and the closing phenylalanine or tryptophan. Each record gives: CDR3 DNA, CDR3 protein, clone size, J gene, V gene, D gene. D genes are given only for firm matches. Clone sizes are shown as once, few, many or a size class.

cdr3_nt: TGTGCCATCAAACCGGGACAGGGGACTAACACCGGGGAGCTGTTTTTT; cdr3_aa: CAIKPGQGTNTGELFF; clone_size: many; j_call: TRBJ2-2; v_call: TRBV10-3; d_call: TRBD1
cdr3_nt: TGTGCCAGCAGCTTAGGCATCAATCAGCCCCAGCATTTT; cdr3_aa: CASSLGINQPQHF; clone_size: few; j_call: TRBJ1-5; v_call: TRBV7-3; d_call: NA
cdr3_nt: TGTGCCATCAGTGAGGCTTCTAAAAGTCTGAAAGAGACCCAGTACTTC; cdr3_aa: CAISEASKSLKETQYF; clone_size: few; j_call: TRBJ2-5; v_call: TRBV10-3; d_call: NA
cdr3_nt: TGTGCCAGCCAGGGCTCTGGGGCCAACGTCCTGACTTTC; cdr3_aa: CASQGSGANVLTF; clone_size: many; j_call: TRBJ2-6; v_call: TRBV6-1; d_call: NA
cdr3_nt: TGTGCCAGCATAGCAGGGGGCCAAGAGACCCAGTACTTC; cdr3_aa: CASIAGGQETQYF; clone_size: few; j_call: TRBJ2-5; v_call: TRBV2; d_call: TRBD1
cdr3_nt: TGTGCCAGCAGCCGGGACAGTCGGCAGCCCCAGCATTTT; cdr3_aa: CASSRDSRQPQHF; clone_size: few; j_call: TRBJ1-5; v_call: TRBV7-9; d_call: TRBD1
cdr3_nt: TGTGCCAGCAGTTACGGGGCAGCGCAAGAGACCCAGTACTTC; cdr3_aa: CASSYGAAQETQYF; clone_size: many; j_call: TRBJ2-5; v_call: TRBV6-5; d_call: NA
cdr3_nt: TGTGCCAGCAGTGCCCCCTCGGGACTAGCTTCTTCCAATGAGCAGTTCTTC; cdr3_aa: CASSAPSGLASSNEQFF; clone_size: many; j_call: TRBJ2-1; v_call: TRBV2; d_call: TRBD2
cdr3_nt: TGTGCCAGCAGCAGCCCCTGGAATGAGCAGTTCTTC; cdr3_aa: CASSSPWNEQFF; clone_size: many; j_call: TRBJ2-1; v_call: TRBV7-2; d_call: NA
cdr3_nt: TGTGCCAGCAGCCGACTAGCGGGGGGGCCGGATACGCAGTATTTT; cdr3_aa: CASSRLAGGPDTQYF; clone_size: many; j_call: TRBJ2-3; v_call: TRBV3-1; d_call: TRBD2
cdr3_nt: TGTGCCAGCAGTTTGGAGGGACAGGGTGGGCCCGGGGAGCTGTTTTTT; cdr3_aa: CASSLEGQGGPGELFF; clone_size: many; j_call: TRBJ2-2; v_call: TRBV12-3/TRBV12-4; d_call: TRBD1
cdr3_nt: TGTGCCACTGGGACAGGCAATCAGCCCCAGCATTTT; cdr3_aa: CATGTGNQPQHF; clone_size: many; j_call: TRBJ1-5; v_call: TRBV10-3; d_call: TRBD1
cdr3_nt: TGTGCCAGCAGCACCTCGGATCGGGTCTACGAGCAGTACTTC; cdr3_aa: CASSTSDRVYEQYF; clone_size: many; j_call: TRBJ2-7; v_call: TRBV7-9; d_call: NA
cdr3_nt: TGTGCCAGCTCACACACCCCCGGGGAAACCTATGGCTACACCTTC; cdr3_aa: CASSHTPGETYGYTF; clone_size: many; j_call: TRBJ1-2; v_call: TRBV18; d_call: NA